These 14 T cell receptor beta chains came from one sample sequenced in a study of T cell repertoires in aging, cancer and after chemotherapy. A mixed TRB-A/B primer pool amplified rearranged TRB by multiplex touch-down PCR. From the multiplex PCR reads, TCRdb called clonotypes with MiXCR, one entry per CDR3 protein. Among about 4,200 distinct CDR3 sequences listed, about a quarter were seen once. Amplification of TCR beta used genomic DNA extracted from peripheral blood. Source material: blood. The source is a human donor with a blood cancer.

This chain connects TRBV15 to TRBJ1-2; D is uncertain. The CDR3 is made up of 13 amino acids. Trimming removed 0 bases from V and 8 bases from J, with 10 bases in between. Germline CDR1 LNHNV, CDR2 YYDKDF (reference sequence). CDR3 protein: CATSRDGGSGYTF. Here the CDR3 DNA reads TGTGCCACCAGCAGAGATGGAGGGAGCGGCTACACCTTC.

The chain couples TRBV20-1 to TRBJ1-3; D not certain. V lost 0 bases, J lost 5 bases, and 11 bases lay in between. In germline, CDR1 is DFQATT, CDR2 SNEGSKA (reference sequence). This CDR3 is built from 14 residues. The CDR3 sequence: CSAREGSSRNTIYF. Here the CDR3 DNA reads TGCAGTGCTAGAGAGGGTTCCTCCCGAAACACCATATATTTT.

In its sample, this clonotype ranks as medium-sized. V is TRBV5-4 and J is TRBJ2-5; weak D call: TRBD2 (6 bases). The ends were cut back, 3 bases at V and 4 bases at J, with 16 bases in the middle. The CDR3 spans 15 residues. CDR1 SGHNT and CDR2 YYREEE come from the germline V gene (reference sequence). CDR3 sequence: CASSSGGASLETQYF. In DNA, the CDR3 is TGTGCCAGCAGCTCCGGCGGGGCCTCCTTAGAGACCCAGTACTTC.

This clonotype was detected only a few times. The chain combines TRBV4-3 with TRBJ2-5, with D possibly being TRBD2 (6 bases). The CDR3 contains 15 residues. Germline-derived CDR1 and CDR2 are LGHNA and YSLEER. V dropped 1 base and J dropped 5 bases, with 14 bases sitting between them. The CDR3: CASSQVMGGRETQYF. In DNA form, the CDR3 reads TGCGCCAGCAGCCAAGTGATGGGGGGTCGGGAGACCCAGTACTTC.

The chain employs TRBV4-2 and TRBJ1-6; the D gene is possibly TRBD1 (5 bases). This CDR3 comprises 13 residues. Germline lookup yields CDR1 LGHNA and CDR2 YNFKEQ. Trimming shortened V by 3 bases and J by 11 bases, and 11 bases separated the two germline ends. The CDR3 bases are TGTGCCAGCAGCCAGGGACCAAGGGCACCCCTCCACTTT. Residues: CASSQGPRAPLHF.

The gene calls are TRBV5-1 and TRBJ2-7; 10 nucleotides agree with TRBD1. Germline V gene data show CDR1 as SGHRS and CDR2 as YFSETQ. The length of the CDR3 is 14 residues. V gave up 0 bases and J gave up 3 bases; unmatched junction bases: 0. The DNA for the CDR3 is TGCGCCAGCAGCTTGGGGACAGGGGGCTACGAGCAGTACTTC. Its translation: CASSLGTGGYEQYF.

This chain links TRBV7-9 with TRBJ1-2, with D possibly matching TRBD1 (5 bases). Germline loops: CDR1 SEHNR, CDR2 FQNEAQ (reference sequence). The V gene lost 5 bases and the J gene lost 7 bases, with 14 bases spanning the gap. This CDR3 spans 13 amino acids. The chain's CDR3 is CASSPRDLLGYTF. The DNA of the CDR3 is TGTGCCAGCAGCCCTCGGGACCTCCTTGGCTACACCTTC. The full variable domain, with the rest looked up from reference TRBV7-9 and TRBJ1-2, is DTGVSQNPRHKITKRGQNVTFRCDPISEHNRLYWYRQTLGQGPEFLTYFQNEAQLEKSRLLSDRFSAERPKGSFSTLEIQRTEQGDSAMYLCASSPRDLLGYTFGSGTRLTVV.

The rearrangement links TRBV6-5 to TRBJ1-1; 7 bases agree with TRBD1. This CDR3 has 14 amino acids. Trimming at V came to 0 bases and at J to 3 bases, leaving 1 base not matched to a gene. Germline V gene lookup returns CDR1 MNHEY and CDR2 SVGAGI. CDR3 nucleotides: TGTGCCAGCAGTTACTCGCAGGGGGACACTGAAGCTTTCTTT. Protein: CASSYSQGDTEAFF.

This clonotype qualifies as medium-sized. J is TRBJ1-2 and V is TRBV20-1; no firm D call. V was trimmed by 6 bases and J by 5 bases, leaving 10 bases between them. Germline V lookup: CDR1 DFQATT, CDR2 SNEGSKA (reference sequence). There are 11 residues in the CDR3. CDR3 protein: CSAPVGYGYTF. DNA for the CDR3: TGCAGTGCCCCAGTCGGGTATGGCTACACCTTC.

In its sample, this clonotype is medium-sized. V and J are TRBV29-1 and TRBJ2-3; 8 bases match TRBD1. Trimming cost V 3 bases and J 3 bases; bases outside gene matches: 8. This CDR3 is 15 amino acids long. CDR1 and CDR2 (germline): SQVTM, ANQGSEA. In nucleotides, the CDR3 is TGCAGCGTTGACATACGGACAGGGCCTACAGATACGCAGTATTTT. Translation: CSVDIRTGPTDTQYF.

This clonotype appeared a few times. J is TRBJ1-5 and V is TRBV6-6; D is ambiguous. Deletions cut 0 bases from V and 0 bases from J, with 21 bases between. This CDR3 is 20 amino acids long. The germline V gene encodes CDR1 MNHNY and CDR2 SVGAGI (reference sequence). CDR3 sequence: CASSYSPLSGSAYSNQPQHF. The CDR3 DNA follows: TGTGCCAGCAGTTACTCCCCGCTCTCGGGGTCCGCATATAGCAATCAGCCCCAGCATTTT.

In its sample, this clonotype is large. The V gene is TRBV5-1, the J gene TRBJ2-7; 9 bases are shared with TRBD1. This CDR3 contains 14 residues. Germline assignment: CDR1 SGHRS and CDR2 YFSETQ. V dropped 2 bases and J dropped 5; count of bases not matched to a gene: 5. The CDR3 is CASSFRTGDHEQYF. CDR3 in DNA: TGCGCCAGCAGCTTCAGGACAGGGGACCACGAGCAGTACTTC.

This clonotype occurred a few times. This rearrangement joins TRBV6-1 to TRBJ1-3, with D possibly TRBD1 on 5 matching bases. The CDR3 spans 14 residues. The ends were cut back, 6 bases at V and 0 bases at J, with 9 bases in the middle. In germline, CDR1 is MNHNS, CDR2 SASEGT. CDR3 amino acids: CASSAGGSGNTIYF. The DNA for the CDR3 is TGTGCCAGCAGCGCCGGGGGCTCTGGAAACACCATATATTTT.

CDR3 in DNA: TGCGCCAGCAGCCAAGATAAAAGGGACACAGATACGCAGTATTTT. This sequence encodes CASSQDKRDTDTQYF. This rearrangement joins TRBV4-3 to TRBJ2-3; no definite D call. CDR3 length: 15 amino acids. V was shortened by 0 bases and J by 2 bases, with 9 bases between the two germline ends. The V gene's germline CDR1 is LGHNA and CDR2 YSLEER.